Shown below are 26 T cell receptor beta chains from a single sample sequenced in a study of blood T cell repertoires in COVID-19. Produced via immunoSEQ multiplex PCR; TCRdb's table is partial and in-frame only. The sample yields about 170,000 clones, about four fifths seen once. Sequenced input: peripheral blood. These receptor sequences come from a woman over 75 with acute or convalescent COVID-19.

The chain couples TRBV3-1 (or the pseudogene TRBV3-2) to TRBJ1-5, with a tentative D call TRBD1 (6 bases). CDR1 is LGHDT, CDR2 YNNKEL, per germline (reference sequence). The length of the CDR3 is 14 residues. V dropped 1 base and J dropped 5 bases, with 9 bases sitting between them. CDR3 bases: TGTGCCAGCAGCCAAGGGACAGTAGATCAGCCCCAGCATTTT. Translating gives CASSQGTVDQPQHF.

The chain employs TRBV12-3 or TRBV12-4 and TRBJ1-1; D may be TRBD1 (5 bases). V lost 2 bases, J lost 5 bases, and 9 bases lay in between. The CDR3 spans 13 residues. The CDR3 region is CASSLRGDTEAFF. The CDR3 region has the DNA TGTGCCAGCAGTTTACGGGGGGATACTGAAGCTTTCTTT.

The J gene is TRBJ1-4, the V gene TRBV5-1; D possibly corresponds to TRBD1 (6 bases). The CDR3 totals 14 residues. Trimming removed 4 bases at V and 5 bases at J, with 12 bases between. Germline CDR1 is SGHRS and CDR2 is YFSETQ. The CDR3 DNA reads TGCGCCAGCAGCCAGGGGCCTACCAATGAAAAACTGTTTTTT. Protein: CASSQGPTNEKLFF.

This chain connects TRBV5-6 to TRBJ2-2, with D possibly TRBD1 on 5 matching bases. The ends were cut back, 0 bases at V and 0 bases at J, with 9 bases in the middle. The CDR3 has 16 amino acids. The germline V gene encodes CDR1 SGHDT and CDR2 YYEEEE. CDR3 sequence reads: CASSLVSRANTGELFF. DNA of the CDR3: TGTGCCAGCAGCTTGGTATCCAGGGCGAACACCGGGGAGCTGTTTTTT. Using reference TRBV5-6 and TRBJ2-2 for the parts outside the CDR3, the full variable domain is DAGVTQSPTHLIKTRGQQVTLRCSPKSGHDTVSWYQQALGQGPQFIFQYYEEEERQRGNFPDRFSGHQFPNYSSELNVNALLLGDSALYLCASSLVSRANTGELFFGEGSRLTVL.

J is TRBJ1-2 and V is TRBV19, with TRBD1 matching 7 bases. With V trimmed by 6 bases and J by 8 bases, 12 bases remained unmatched. This CDR3 comprises 14 residues. The V gene's germline CDR1 is LNHDA and CDR2 SQIVND (reference sequence). The CDR3 is CASSRQGTTGGYTF. CDR3 coding DNA: TGTGCCAGTAGCCGACAGGGAACGACTGGAGGCTACACCTTC.

This clone was seen only once. This chain uses TRBV7-9 with TRBJ2-5; perhaps TRBD2 as D (6 bases). V dropped 1 base and J dropped 5 bases, with 11 bases sitting between them. The CDR3 spans 14 residues. Germline values: CDR1 SEHNR, CDR2 FQNEAQ (reference sequence). In DNA, the CDR3 is TGTGCCAGCAGCTTAGTACTAGGAGGGGAGACCCAGTACTTC. Translation gives CASSLVLGGETQYF.

This clone appeared a single time. This rearrangement joins TRBV2 to TRBJ1-5; D unresolved. Germline CDR1 is SNHLY and CDR2 is FYNNEI. V was cut by 1 base and J by 4 bases, with 8 bases left in between. The CDR3 runs to 14 residues. As DNA, the CDR3 is TGTGCCAGCAGTGAAGACACGCCGAATCAGCCCCAGCATTTT. Translating gives CASSEDTPNQPQHF.

The V gene is TRBV7-2, the J gene TRBJ2-3, with TRBD2 as a possible D gene (6 bases). CDR1 is SGHTA, CDR2 FQGNSA, per germline. Trimming pared 1 base from V and 4 bases from J, leaving 12 bases between. CDR3 length equals 15 residues. CDR3 residues: CASSLVGSFADTQYF. CDR3 in DNA: TGTGCCAGCAGCTTAGTCGGGAGTTTTGCAGATACGCAGTATTTT.

This clone appeared once. This CDR3 is CASSPYNPEAFF. For the CDR3, the DNA is TGTGCCAGCAGTCCTTATAATCCTGAAGCTTTCTTT. The chain joins TRBV28 to TRBJ1-1; D gene unclear. V was pared by 5 bases and J by 6 bases, with 10 bases between. CDR1 is MDHEN, CDR2 SYDVKM, per germline. The CDR3 length is 12 residues.

The V call is TRBV14, the J call TRBJ2-1; 9 positions agree with TRBD2. J gave up 10 bases and V 0 bases, and 10 bases lay outside the gene matches. Germline V gene sequence: CDR1 SGHDN, CDR2 FVKESK. CDR3 length: 16 amino acids. CDR3 in amino acids: CASSQEASGIIGEQFF. The DNA of the CDR3 is TGTGCCAGCAGCCAAGAAGCTAGCGGGATAATAGGAGAGCAGTTCTTC.

This clone was recorded once. This chain connects TRBV9 to TRBJ2-3; D might be TRBD2 (6 bases). The V and J ends lost 3 bases and 2 bases respectively, with 13 bases between them. The CDR3 has 15 residues. Germline CDR1 and CDR2: SGDLS and YYNGEE. DNA for the CDR3: TGTGCCAGCAGCGAAAAAGGGGACTCCACAGATACGCAGTATTTT. Its translation: CASSEKGDSTDTQYF.

This clone was seen just once. V usage is TRBV7-3 and J usage is TRBJ2-3, with 8 bases fitting TRBD2. CDR3 length: 15 residues. With V trimmed by 4 bases and J by 2 bases, 5 bases remained unmatched. CDR1 is SGHTA, CDR2 FQGTGA, per germline. The CDR3 sequence is CASSSGLAHTDTQYF. CDR3 nucleotide sequence: TGTGCCAGCAGCTCAGGACTAGCACACACAGATACGCAGTATTTT.

The genes are TRBV29-1 and TRBJ2-5; TRBD1 matches 8 bases. Germline loops: CDR1 SQVTM, CDR2 ANQGSEA. The CDR3 extends over 13 amino acids. V lost 6 bases, J lost 0 bases, and 3 bases stayed unmatched. CDR3 in DNA: TGCAGCGTGATGACAGGGGACCAAGAGACCCAGTACTTC. Translated, it gives CSVMTGDQETQYF.

CDR3 coding DNA: TGTGCCAGCAGCCAAGGTCGAGACAGGGAGAACTATGGCTACACCTTC. Translation gives CASSQGRDRENYGYTF. The V and J genes are TRBV3-1 (or the pseudogene TRBV3-2) and TRBJ1-2; 7 bases are a match to TRBD1. With V trimmed by 1 base and J by 2 bases, 7 bases remained unmatched. Germline CDR1 reads LGHDT; CDR2 reads YNNKEL (reference sequence). The CDR3 spans 16 residues.

This chain uses TRBV18 with TRBJ2-3, with D perhaps matching TRBD2 (5 bases). The germline V gene has CDR1 KGHSH and CDR2 LQKENI. This CDR3 has 17 residues. Trimming cost V 3 bases and J 1 base, with 17 bases left between them. The CDR3 here is CASSPRAGADRTDTQYF. In nucleotides, the CDR3 is TGTGCCAGCTCACCGCGGGCAGGAGCCGACCGCACAGATACGCAGTATTTT.

The chain joins TRBV6-5 to TRBJ2-7; a weak D match, TRBD1 (5 bases). Per the germline V gene, CDR1 is MNHEY and CDR2 is SVGAGI. The V and J ends lost 0 bases and 5 bases respectively, with 11 bases between them. The CDR3 covers 14 residues. Written as DNA, the CDR3 is TGTGCCAGCAGTTACTCAACAGGCCGCCACGAGCAGTACTTC. Translating gives CASSYSTGRHEQYF.

The gene calls are TRBV27 and TRBJ1-2; 9 bases match TRBD1. The CDR3 extends over 17 amino acids. V gave up 6 bases and J gave up 0 bases; unmatched junction bases: 11. CDR1 and CDR2 from the germline V gene are MNHEY and SMNVEV (reference sequence). CDR3 DNA sequence: TGTGCCAGCAGAAAGGGGGACAGGGTAAAAGCTAACTATGGCTACACCTTC. It specifies CASRKGDRVKANYGYTF.

The chain employs TRBV12-3 or TRBV12-4 and TRBJ1-3; D is possibly TRBD1 (5 bases). Deletions cut 10 bases from V and 7 bases from J, with 14 bases between. This CDR3 spans 12 amino acids. DNA of the CDR3: TGTGCCACCGAGGGACTCGGGAACACCATATATTTT. This encodes CATEGLGNTIYF.

The chain employs TRBV4-1 and TRBJ2-1; D is unclear. The CDR3 spans 13 residues. The germline CDR1 and CDR2 sequences are MGHRA and YSYEKL. V lost 0 bases, J lost 9 bases, and 9 bases lay in between. CDR3 DNA: TGCGCCAGCAGCCAAGACATTGGCCGTGAGCAGTTCTTC. The encoded protein is CASSQDIGREQFF.

The rearrangement joins TRBV6-5 to TRBJ1-6; 7 bases are shared with TRBD1. Germline V gene sequence: CDR1 MNHEY, CDR2 SVGAGI. The junction had 13 bases not matched to a gene; V was cut back by 4 bases and J by 10 bases. The CDR3 totals 16 residues. DNA for the CDR3: TGTGCCAGCAGTTTTCATTCCGGGACAGACGGATCACCCCTCCACTTT. This gives the protein CASSFHSGTDGSPLHF.

This chain uses TRBV7-2 with TRBJ1-2, with D possibly TRBD1 on 6 matching bases. This CDR3 comprises 17 residues. The germline V gene encodes CDR1 SGHTA and CDR2 FQGNSA. Trimming shortened V by 1 base and J by 4 bases, and 19 bases separated the two germline ends. Here the CDR3 reads CASSLVRVTGAFYGYTF. The CDR3 DNA sequence: TGTGCCAGCAGCTTAGTAAGGGTGACAGGAGCTTTCTATGGCTACACCTTC.

The chain recombines TRBV9 with TRBJ2-2; 13 bases agree with TRBD2. CDR3 length: 15 residues. The V gene end was trimmed by 6 bases and the J gene end by 5 bases; junction bases not matched to a gene: 4. Germline-derived CDR1 and CDR2 are SGDLS and YYNGEE. The CDR3 loop reads CASTLTSGRTGELFF. DNA for the CDR3: TGTGCCAGCACCCTGACTAGCGGGAGGACCGGGGAGCTGTTTTTT.

DNA of the CDR3: TGCAGTGTTACGGAGTTCACTGAAGCTTTCTTT. It specifies CSVTEFTEAFF. V and J are TRBV20-1 and TRBJ1-1; no reliable D call. CDR1 DFQATT and CDR2 SNEGSKA come from the germline V gene (reference sequence). The CDR3 contains 11 residues. V dropped 7 bases and J dropped 4 bases, with 10 bases sitting between them.

This clone was detected only a few times. This rearrangement joins TRBV2 to TRBJ2-5; 10 bases agree with TRBD2. The V gene end was trimmed by 5 bases and the J gene end by 2 bases; junction bases not matched to a gene: 5. The CDR3 sequence is 15 residues long. CDR1 is SNHLY and CDR2 is FYNNEI in the germline V gene. The CDR3 reads CASSNLAGVQETQYF. CDR3 nucleotide sequence: TGTGCCAGCAGTAACCTAGCGGGGGTACAAGAGACCCAGTACTTC.

The genes are TRBV6-5 and TRBJ2-3, with D possibly TRBD2 on 5 matching bases. V was trimmed by 7 bases and J by 8 bases, leaving 16 bases between them. Germline assignment: CDR1 MNHEY and CDR2 SVGAGI. CDR3 length: 13 amino acids. The CDR3 sequence: CASTPYPGTTQYF. The CDR3 DNA follows: TGTGCCAGCACCCCCTATCCGGGAACTACGCAGTATTTT.

The chain joins TRBV27 to TRBJ1-2; no reliable D call. CDR1 is MNHEY and CDR2 is SMNVEV in the germline V gene (reference sequence). This CDR3 has 15 amino acids. V dropped 0 bases and J dropped 3 bases, with 11 bases sitting between them. The CDR3 coding sequence is TGTGCCAGCAGTTTATCTCCCGGACTGTACTATGGCTACACCTTC. Amino acids: CASSLSPGLYYGYTF.